Given below is one T cell receptor beta chain in context. The record originates from a study of long-term antiretroviral therapy in people with HIV. They ran version v3.0 of the immunoSEQ assay at survey level. Profiled with immunoSEQ multiplex PCR; TCRdb holds only in-frame clones, not every one. The sample contains 20,000 or so clones, approximately 86% of which appear only once. The receptor's source is a man aged 18 to 29 with HIV. The sample was unsorted PBMCs, taken 2.1 years after starting antiretroviral therapy.

The CDR3 sequence is CASSAGLAHGDEQYF. CDR3 nucleotides: TGCGCCAGCAGCGCGGGACTCGCGCACGGGGACGAGCAGTACTTC. The V gene is TRBV5-1, the J gene TRBJ2-7, with a tentative D call TRBD2 (6 bases). The CDR3 runs 15 residues. CDR1 SGHRS and CDR2 YFSETQ come from the germline V gene. V lost 4 bases to trimming and J lost 5 bases, with 19 bases between them. Full variable domain (missing parts from reference TRBV5-1 and TRBJ2-7): KAGVTQTPRYLIKTRGQQVTLSCSPISGHRSVSWYQQTPGQGLQFLFEYFSETQRNKGNFPGRFSGRQFSNSRSEMNVSTLELGDSALYLCASSAGLAHGDEQYFGPGTRLTVT.